The clone carrying this T cell receptor (beta chain) has just one count. Its antigen is still unknown. This may be a read error, as it is one base from a much larger clone. This CDR3 spans 15 amino acids. Germline assignment: CDR1 SGHAT and CDR2 FQDESV (reference sequence). Trimming removed 5 bases from V and 9 bases from J; junction bases left unmatched: 8. The sample comes from a study of CD8+CD57+ T cells in acquired aplastic anemia. Study at large: CD4+ and CD8+ cells, once sorted, gave DNA averaging approximately 3.4 ug. The study obtained around 10 million reads on average for CD4+ cells from healthy donors.

General study results and limits: Found in both controls and patients were around 31 CD8+ CDR3 sequences. For CD8+ Simpson's diversity, patients and controls showed no significant difference.

According to the study, genomic DNA was the template for TCR beta VDJ and CDR3 profiling. TCRdb redid the calling of the reads with MiXCR, one entry per CDR3 protein. Of some 180,000 distinct CDR3 sequences listed, 35% to 50% are singletons. The receptor was derived from a human donor in good health. The sample was sorted CD4+, CD8+, or CD8+CD57+ T cells (not recorded which) from PBMCs. The chain joins TRBV11-1 to TRBJ2-1; TRBD2 agrees at 12 bases. The CDR3 nucleotides read TGTGCCAGCAGCCTCCTAGCGGGAGGGGGTGGTGAGCAGTTCTTC. This gives the protein CASSLLAGGGGEQFF.